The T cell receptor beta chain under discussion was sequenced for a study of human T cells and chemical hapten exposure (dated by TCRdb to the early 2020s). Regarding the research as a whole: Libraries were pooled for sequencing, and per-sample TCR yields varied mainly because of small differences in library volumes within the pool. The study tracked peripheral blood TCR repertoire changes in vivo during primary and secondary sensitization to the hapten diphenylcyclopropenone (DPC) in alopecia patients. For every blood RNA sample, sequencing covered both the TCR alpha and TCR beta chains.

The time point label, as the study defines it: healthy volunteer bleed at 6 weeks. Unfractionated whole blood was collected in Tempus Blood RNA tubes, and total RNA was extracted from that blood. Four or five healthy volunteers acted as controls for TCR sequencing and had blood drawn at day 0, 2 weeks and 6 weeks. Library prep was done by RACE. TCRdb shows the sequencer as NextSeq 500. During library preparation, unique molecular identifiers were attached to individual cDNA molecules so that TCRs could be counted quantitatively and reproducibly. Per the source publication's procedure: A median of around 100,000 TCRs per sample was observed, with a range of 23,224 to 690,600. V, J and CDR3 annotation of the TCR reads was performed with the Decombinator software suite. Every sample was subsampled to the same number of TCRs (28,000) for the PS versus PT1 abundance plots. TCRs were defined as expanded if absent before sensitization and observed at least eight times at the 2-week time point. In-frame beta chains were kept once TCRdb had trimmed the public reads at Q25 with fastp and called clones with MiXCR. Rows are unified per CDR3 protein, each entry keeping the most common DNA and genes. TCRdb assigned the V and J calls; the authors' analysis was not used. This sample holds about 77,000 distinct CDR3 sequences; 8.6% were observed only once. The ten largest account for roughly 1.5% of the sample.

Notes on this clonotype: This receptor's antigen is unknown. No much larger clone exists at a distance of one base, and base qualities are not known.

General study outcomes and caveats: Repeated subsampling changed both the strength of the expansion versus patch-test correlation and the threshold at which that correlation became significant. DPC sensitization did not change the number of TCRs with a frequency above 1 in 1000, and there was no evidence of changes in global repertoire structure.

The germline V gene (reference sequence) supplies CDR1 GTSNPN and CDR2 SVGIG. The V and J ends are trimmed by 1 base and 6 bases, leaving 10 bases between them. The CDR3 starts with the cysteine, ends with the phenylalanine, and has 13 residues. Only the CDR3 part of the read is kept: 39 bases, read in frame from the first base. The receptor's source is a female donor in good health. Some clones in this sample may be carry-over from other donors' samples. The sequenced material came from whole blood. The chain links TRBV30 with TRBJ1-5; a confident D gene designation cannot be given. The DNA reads TGTGCCTGGAGTGCGGGTGGAGGTCAGCCCCAGCATTTT. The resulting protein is CAWSAGGGQPQHF.